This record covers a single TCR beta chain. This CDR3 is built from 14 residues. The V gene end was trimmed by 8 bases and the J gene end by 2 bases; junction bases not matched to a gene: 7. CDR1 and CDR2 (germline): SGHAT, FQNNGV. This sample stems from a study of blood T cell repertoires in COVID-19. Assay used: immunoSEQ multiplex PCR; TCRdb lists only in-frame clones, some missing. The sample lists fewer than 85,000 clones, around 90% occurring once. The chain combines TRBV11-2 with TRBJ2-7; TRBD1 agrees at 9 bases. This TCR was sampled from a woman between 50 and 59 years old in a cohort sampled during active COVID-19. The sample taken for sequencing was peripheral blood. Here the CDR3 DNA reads TGTGCCAGCCAACCGGGACAGGGCCCCTACGAGCAGTACTTC. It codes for CASQPGQGPYEQYF.